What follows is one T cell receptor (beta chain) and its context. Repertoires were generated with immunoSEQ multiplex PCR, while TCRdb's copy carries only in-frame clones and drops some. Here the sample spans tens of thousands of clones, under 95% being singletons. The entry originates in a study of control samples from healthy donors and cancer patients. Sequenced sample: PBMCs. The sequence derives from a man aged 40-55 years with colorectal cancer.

DNA of the CDR3: TGTGCCAGCTCACCAGTGAGGTTTGGGGCCAACGTCCTGACTTTC. Translation gives CASSPVRFGANVLTF. The chain recombines TRBV18 with TRBJ2-6; D remains ambiguous. CDR1 is KGHSH and CDR2 is LQKENI in the germline V gene. V was cut by 2 bases and J by 3 bases, with 8 bases left in between. The CDR3 runs 15 residues.